A single sample is the source of the 22 T cell receptor beta chains below, sequenced in a study of human T cells and chemical hapten exposure. TCRdb recomputed calls from the 5' RACE reads with MiXCR, one row per CDR3 protein. The sample lists about 81,000 distinct CDR3 sequences, 7.7% occurring once. Whole blood, unfractionated, served as the material for total RNA extraction. These receptors originate from a male donor in good health.

This clonotype was counted at least ten times. The rearrangement joins TRBV29-1 to TRBJ2-5; D possibly corresponds to TRBD2 (7 bases). Trimming cost V 6 bases and J 5 bases, with 13 bases left between them. CDR3 length: 12 residues. Germline loops: CDR1 SQVTM, CDR2 ANQGSEA. DNA of the CDR3: TGCAGCGTGGGAGGGGGGCAGGAGACCCAGTACTTC. Protein sequence: CSVGGGQETQYF.

There are many counts of this clonotype. The chain has TRBV6-1 and TRBJ1-1; D is unclear. The V and J ends lost 4 bases and 0 bases respectively, with 9 bases between them. This CDR3 comprises 14 residues. Germline V gene data show CDR1 as MNHNS and CDR2 as SASEGT. CDR3 sequence: CASSATWMNTEAFF. CDR3 nucleotide sequence: TGTGCCAGCAGTGCGACATGGATGAACACTGAAGCTTTCTTT.

CDR3 bases: TGCAGTGCTCCACGCGTCGGTGGAGCTAACTATGGCTACACCTTC. The encoded protein is CSAPRVGGANYGYTF. The genes are TRBV20-1 and TRBJ1-2; D not resolved. CDR1 is DFQATT and CDR2 is SNEGSKA in the germline V gene (reference sequence). Trimming stripped 5 bases from V and 0 bases from J, with 16 bases between. The CDR3 runs to 15 residues.

This clonotype was seen only a few times. J is TRBJ1-2 and V is TRBV29-1, with TRBD1 matching 9 bases. The germline V gene encodes CDR1 SQVTM and CDR2 ANQGSEA. There are 12 residues in the CDR3. The trim removed 7 bases at V and 5 bases at J, leaving 5 bases unmatched. The CDR3 is CSAPTGGYGYTF. DNA for the CDR3: TGCAGCGCACCGACAGGGGGTTATGGCTACACCTTC. The whole variable domain, filled in from reference TRBV29-1 and TRBJ1-2, reads SAVISQKPSRDICQRGTSLTIQCQVDSQVTMMFWYRQQPGQSLTLIATANQGSEATYESGFVIDKFPISRPNLTFSTLTVSNMSPEDSSIYLCSAPTGGYGYTFGSGTRLTVV.

This clonotype was seen at least ten times. V usage is TRBV27 and J usage is TRBJ2-5; TRBD1 matches 8 bases. CDR1 and CDR2 (germline): MNHEY, SMNVEV (reference sequence). There are 16 residues in the CDR3. V was pared by 3 bases and J by 2 bases, with 8 bases of the junction left unmatched. CDR3 sequence (DNA): TGTGCCAGCAGTTTGGGTCCGGGACAGGAGCAAGAGACCCAGTACTTC. It yields the protein CASSLGPGQEQETQYF.

DNA for the CDR3: TGTGCCATCAGTGACTCCGGGACAGGGGGTATGGAGACCCAGTACTTC. This translates into CAISDSGTGGMETQYF. The rearrangement links TRBV10-3 to TRBJ2-5; 11 nucleotides align to TRBD1. The CDR3 has 16 amino acids. J gave up 5 bases and V 3 bases, and 8 bases lay outside the gene matches. Germline V gene data show CDR1 as ENHRY and CDR2 as SYGVKD.

This chain joins TRBV12-3 or TRBV12-4 and TRBJ1-2, with TRBD1 identical over 7 bases. The ends lost 7 bases at V and 6 bases at J; junction bases unmatched: 5. CDR3 length: 12 amino acids. CDR3 DNA sequence: TGTGCCAGCATGGACAGGTACGATGGCTACACCTTC. Its protein is CASMDRYDGYTF.

This clonotype was found a few times. V usage is TRBV12-3 or TRBV12-4 and J usage is TRBJ1-5; 8 positions match TRBD1. The J segment lost 6 bases and the V segment lost 5 bases, leaving 12 bases of the junction unmatched. The CDR3 length is 16 residues. This CDR3 reads CASSRGYSGGSQPQHF. The CDR3 nucleotides are TGTGCCAGCAGTCGAGGATATTCAGGGGGCAGTCAGCCCCAGCATTTT.

This clonotype was counted at least ten times. V and J are TRBV6-2 or TRBV6-3 and TRBJ2-7; the D gene is possibly TRBD1 (5 bases). The CDR3 loop spans 12 amino acids. Germline CDR1 is MNHEY and CDR2 is SVGEGT. Trimming cost V 6 bases and J 5 bases, with 11 bases left between them. The CDR3 here is CASRQTVNEQYF. CDR3 DNA sequence: TGTGCCAGCAGACAGACAGTGAACGAGCAGTACTTC.

This clonotype appeared many times. The CDR3 DNA sequence: TGCAGTGCTAGAGAACGGAACAGGGGGCCCTACGAGCAGTACTTC. It is translated as CSARERNRGPYEQYF. The chain has TRBV20-1 and TRBJ2-7; TRBD1 agrees at 9 bases. The length of the CDR3 is 15 residues. The germline V gene has CDR1 DFQATT and CDR2 SNEGSKA (reference sequence). The V segment lost 0 bases and the J segment 2 bases; nucleotides outside the gene matches: 5.

This chain uses TRBV7-9 with TRBJ2-2; D call uncertain. CDR1 is SEHNR, CDR2 FQNEAQ, per germline (reference sequence). V dropped 5 bases and J dropped 6 bases, with 16 bases sitting between them. The CDR3 is 15 amino acids. The CDR3 protein is CASSITRTAAGELFF. The DNA of the CDR3 is TGTGCCAGCAGCATAACACGGACGGCCGCCGGGGAGCTGTTTTTT.

This clonotype was found many times. The J gene is TRBJ2-1, the V gene TRBV12-3 or TRBV12-4; the match to TRBD1 covers 7 bases. V was clipped by 2 bases and J by 6 bases; unmatched bases: 7. This CDR3 has 15 amino acids. The DNA for the CDR3 is TGTGCCAGCAGTTTAAACCCCACAGGGGCCAATGAGCAGTTCTTC. This gives the protein CASSLNPTGANEQFF.

This clonotype was seen ten or more times. The V call is TRBV11-1, the J call TRBJ2-1; no clear D. The ends were cut back, 8 bases at V and 9 bases at J, with 17 bases in the middle. The germline gives CDR1 SGHAT, CDR2 FQDESV (reference sequence). This CDR3 comprises 13 residues. CDR3 coding DNA: TGTGCCAGCTCGGTGATCCTCGGCGGTGAGCAGTTCTTC. This translates into CASSVILGGEQFF.

The J gene is TRBJ1-3, the V gene TRBV7-2; D is perhaps TRBD1 (5 bases). Germline V gene data show CDR1 as SGHTA and CDR2 as FQGNSA. Trimming removed 1 base at V and 0 bases at J, with 10 bases between. The CDR3 is 16 residues long. CDR3 coding DNA: TGTGCCAGCAGCTTAGGGAAGGGACTCTCTGGAAACACCATATATTTT. This codes for CASSLGKGLSGNTIYF.

This clonotype was seen repeatedly, ten times or more. The gene calls are TRBV12-5 and TRBJ2-1; no reliable D call. The CDR3 has 11 amino acids. The germline V gene has CDR1 LGHNT and CDR2 FRNRAP. Trimming cost V 1 base and J 10 bases, with 5 bases left between them. The CDR3 spells CASGLGREQFF. The CDR3 nucleotides read TGTGCTAGTGGTTTGGGACGCGAGCAGTTCTTC.

At least ten counts were recorded for this clonotype. The chain employs TRBV6-1 and TRBJ2-3; a possible D gene is TRBD2 (5 bases). This CDR3 comprises 14 residues. The germline V and J ends were trimmed by 7 bases and 0 bases, with 11 bases remaining between them. Germline V lookup: CDR1 MNHNS, CDR2 SASEGT. As DNA, the CDR3 is TGTGCCAGCATCAAGAGCGGAAGCACAGATACGCAGTATTTT. Its protein is CASIKSGSTDTQYF.

The CDR3 reads CASSSPGQGAVGANVLTF. The CDR3 DNA is TGTGCCAGCAGTTCCCCGGGACAGGGGGCAGTTGGGGCCAACGTCCTGACTTTC. V usage is TRBV12-3 or TRBV12-4 and J usage is TRBJ2-6, with TRBD1 matching over 12 bases. V gave up 4 bases and J gave up 3 bases; unmatched junction bases: 7. This CDR3 has 18 amino acids.

This clonotype was counted only a few times. The junction departs from the called germline gene at one end, perhaps through a read error. The V gene is TRBV3-1, the J gene TRBJ1-4; D ambiguous. In germline, CDR1 is LGHDT, CDR2 YNNKEL (reference sequence). This CDR3 has 11 residues. The CDR3 region is CASSQARLLRF. CDR3 coding DNA: TGTGCCAGCAGCCAAGCCAGGCTTCTCCGTTTT.

The sample holds many counts of this clonotype. The chain combines TRBV10-3 with TRBJ2-3; TRBD1 matches at 11 bases. The germline CDR1 and CDR2 sequences are ENHRY and SYGVKD. This CDR3 has 14 residues. The ends lost 8 bases at V and 4 bases at J; junction bases unmatched: 5. DNA of the CDR3: TGTGCCATCGGACAGGGGGCGAGTGCAGATACGCAGTATTTT. Translating gives CAIGQGASADTQYF.

This clonotype was seen at least ten times. This chain links TRBV20-1 with TRBJ2-7; the match to TRBD1 covers 10 bases. J gave up 2 bases and V 0 bases, and 7 bases lay outside the gene matches. CDR3 length: 16 amino acids. Germline V gives CDR1 DFQATT, CDR2 SNEGSKA (reference sequence). The CDR3 DNA is TGCAGTGCTAGAGATCAGGGGACAGGGGACCCCTACGAGCAGTACTTC. This codes for CSARDQGTGDPYEQYF.

J is TRBJ1-1 and V is TRBV5-1; tentatively, D is TRBD1 (6 bases). Germline V CDR1 and CDR2: SGHRS, YFSETQ. This CDR3 spans 15 amino acids. The V gene lost 0 bases and the J gene lost 4 bases, with 13 bases spanning the gap. CDR3 sequence: CASSLEGGGSTEAFF. The CDR3 DNA sequence: TGCGCCAGCAGCTTGGAGGGGGGCGGGTCCACTGAAGCTTTCTTT.

This clonotype was seen only a few times. J is TRBJ1-5 and V is TRBV4-2; D remains ambiguous. The CDR3 totals 16 residues. V lost 0 bases and J lost 0, with 9 bases in between. Germline assignment: CDR1 LGHNA and CDR2 YNFKEQ. The CDR3 reads CASSQEEQNSNQPQHF. The CDR3 bases are TGTGCCAGCAGCCAAGAAGAACAAAATAGCAATCAGCCCCAGCATTTT.